This T cell receptor beta chain came from a study of OX40 agonist ivuxolimab in advanced cancers. Study as a whole: Eligibility rules accepted prior anti-PD-1, anti-PD-L1 or anti-CTLA-4 therapy, and over 30% had some.

Sequencing was performed with immunoSEQ multiplex PCR; in TCRdb, only in-frame clones are kept and a portion is missing. The top ten hold roughly 22% of the sample, which has tens of thousands of clones, roughly 78% seen once. Study results and caveats: At doses 0.1 to 3.0 mg/kg, CD4+ and CD8+ clones expanded. Partial responders dosed at 0.1-3.0 mg/kg displayed clonal expansion ranking among the lowest. Expanded clones were, on average, more numerous among CD8+ T cells than CD4+.

With respect to this clone: Antigen: not known.

The receptor was derived from an adult with an advanced solid tumor such as melanoma, head and neck, liver or kidney cancer. The material sequenced was CD4+ or CD8+ T cells sorted from blood, taken in a trial of the OX40 agonist ivuxolimab.

CDR3 sequence reads: CAISVAGGLVEQYF. The CDR3, as DNA: TGTGCCATCAGTGTCGCGGGGGGGCTGGTCGAGCAGTACTTC. The V call is TRBV10-3, the J call TRBJ2-7, with TRBD2 matching over 9 bases. J gave up 6 bases and V 4 bases, and 7 bases lay outside the gene matches. This CDR3 has 14 amino acids. Germline lookup yields CDR1 ENHRY and CDR2 SYGVKD.